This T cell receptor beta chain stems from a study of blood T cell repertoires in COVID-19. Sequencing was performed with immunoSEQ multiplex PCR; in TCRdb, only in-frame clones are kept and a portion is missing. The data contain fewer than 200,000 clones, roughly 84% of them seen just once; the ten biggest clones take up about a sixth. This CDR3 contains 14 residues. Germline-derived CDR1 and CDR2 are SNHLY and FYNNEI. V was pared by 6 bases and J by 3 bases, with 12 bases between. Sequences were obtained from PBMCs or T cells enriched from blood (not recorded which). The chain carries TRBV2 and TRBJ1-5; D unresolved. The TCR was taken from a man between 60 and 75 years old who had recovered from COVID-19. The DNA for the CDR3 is TGTGCCAGCAGGCAAACGACACCCAATCAGCCCCAGCATTTT. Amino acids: CASRQTTPNQPQHF.